This T cell receptor beta chain was sequenced during a study of beta chain features in type 1 diabetes. Expressed TCRB transcripts got sequenced, as all isolated RNA was reverse transcribed. The protocol was immunoSEQ multiplex PCR, while the TCRdb copy is restricted to in-frame clones and leaves out a portion. The sample consists of fewer than 650,000 clones, roughly 16% of them appearing once. Whole-study results and caveats: Compared with healthy donors, patients appeared to share more similar naive, central memory and regulatory TCRB repertoires.

The CDR3 runs 12 residues. CDR1 and CDR2 (germline): SGHTA, FQGNSA. Trimming took off 6 bases at V and 5 bases at J, with 10 bases between the two ends. Cell sorting via CD45RO/CCR7/CD25/CD127/CD95/CD27 was performed to obtain CD4+ naive, central memory, regulatory and stem cell-like memory cells. As concerns this clone: As yet, its antigen is unknown.

This rearrangement joins TRBV7-2 to TRBJ1-1, with D perhaps matching TRBD1 (5 bases). This clonotype originated in a man younger than 30 in good health. Sequencing input: naive CD4+ T cells from blood. CDR3 DNA: TGTGCCAGCAGGCCGGACAAGACTGAAGCTTTCTTT. Its protein product is CASRPDKTEAFF.